Detailed here is one TCR beta chain. This sample is drawn from a study of T cells in localized non-small cell lung cancer. Assay: immunoSEQ multiplex PCR; the TCRdb copy retains only in-frame clones and omits some. The data hold about 20,000 clones, with around nine tenths observed a single time. Trimming took off 5 bases at V and 0 bases at J, with 5 bases between the two ends. Germline CDR1 and CDR2: GTSNPN and SVGIG (reference sequence). CDR3 size: 12 residues. The chain uses TRBV30 and TRBJ1-3; a weak D match, TRBD1 (5 bases). The sample in question was PBMCs, obtained before any cancer treatment. The sequence was obtained from a man aged 40-75 years with stage II squamous cell lung carcinoma. CDR3 in amino acids: CAWDSSGNTIYF. Written as DNA, the CDR3 is TGTGCCTGGGACAGCTCTGGAAACACCATATATTTT.